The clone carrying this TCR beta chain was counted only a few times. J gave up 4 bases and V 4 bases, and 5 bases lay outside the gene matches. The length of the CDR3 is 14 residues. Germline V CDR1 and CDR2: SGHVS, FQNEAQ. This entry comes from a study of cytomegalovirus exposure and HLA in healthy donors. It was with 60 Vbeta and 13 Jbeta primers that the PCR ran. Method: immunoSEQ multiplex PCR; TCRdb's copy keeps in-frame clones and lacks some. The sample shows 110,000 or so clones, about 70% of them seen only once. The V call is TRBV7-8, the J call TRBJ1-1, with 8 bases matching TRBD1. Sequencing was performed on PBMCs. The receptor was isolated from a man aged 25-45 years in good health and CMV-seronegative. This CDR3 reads CASSSGTGGTEAFF. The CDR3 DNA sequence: TGTGCCAGCAGCTCCGGGACAGGAGGCACTGAAGCTTTCTTT.